Shown below are 30 T cell receptor beta chains from a single sample sequenced in a study of shared clonotypes between healthy human individuals (TCRdb year 2020). Library prep was done by the immunoSEQ multiplex PCR assay. TCRdb re-hosts the immuneACCESS table, in-frame sequences only. Its copies lack some clones; in the studies checked, an unresolved V gene accounts for under half of them, and the cause for the rest is not known. The table for this sample lists millions of clones; about 92% of them were counted only once. 0.35% to 0.5% of the sample belongs to the ten largest clones. Material: naive CD4+ T cells from PBMCs. The sample's cell subset or site label is to be understood as: CD45RA+ positively selected. The receptors were sampled from a man between 18 and 35 years old in good health. Some clones in this sample may be carry-over from other donors' samples.

The rearrangement uses TRBV6-1 and TRBJ2-5, with TRBD2 identical over 13 bases. The CDR3 has 14 residues. Trimming cost V 7 bases and J 11 bases; bases outside gene matches: 10. CDR1 is MNHNS, CDR2 SASEGT, per germline. CDR3 DNA: TGTGCCAGCATGCGGTTCGGGACTAGCGGGGCGCAGTACTTC. This translates into CASMRFGTSGAQYF.

The V call is TRBV7-3, the J call TRBJ2-3; D gene unclear. This CDR3 is 13 amino acids long. Germline CDR1 reads SGHTA; CDR2 reads FQGTGA. V lost 2 bases, J lost 5 bases, and 8 bases lay in between. The CDR3 nucleotides read TGTGCCAGCAGCTTAGGACCCGGAGATACGCAGTATTTT. This translates into CASSLGPGDTQYF.

The chain uses TRBV28 and TRBJ1-3; possible D gene TRBD1, 5 bases. Trimming cost V 3 bases and J 2 bases, with 8 bases left between them. In germline, CDR1 is MDHEN, CDR2 SYDVKM. This CDR3 is 14 amino acids long. The DNA of the CDR3 is TGTGCCAGCAGTTTTATGGGGGCTGGAAACACCATATATTTT. Its protein product is CASSFMGAGNTIYF.

V usage is TRBV27 and J usage is TRBJ2-7; the D is unclear. V lost 0 bases and J lost 3, with 12 bases in between. The CDR3 has 15 residues. Per germline, CDR1 MNHEY and CDR2 SMNVEV (reference sequence). The CDR3 reads CASSLSYLVRYEQYF. As DNA, the CDR3 is TGTGCCAGCAGTTTATCCTACCTGGTCCGCTACGAGCAGTACTTC.

This chain joins TRBV14 and TRBJ2-3; TRBD2 aligns across 10 bases. Trimming cost V 4 bases and J 6 bases; bases outside gene matches: 10. The CDR3 extends over 16 amino acids. Per germline, CDR1 SGHDN and CDR2 FVKESK. As DNA, the CDR3 is TGTGCCAGCAGCCCCCTACTAGCGGGGACGTCCGATACGCAGTATTTT. Protein product: CASSPLLAGTSDTQYF.

The rearrangement joins TRBV18 to TRBJ2-3, with 7 bases lining up with TRBD1. Trimming took 3 bases from V and 11 from J; bases not matched to a gene: 8. This CDR3 has 13 amino acids. From germline, CDR1 is KGHSH and CDR2 LQKENI. The CDR3, as DNA: TGTGCCAGCTCACCCTCGACAGGGCAGGAGCAGTATTTT. Residues: CASSPSTGQEQYF.

This sequence joins TRBV12-5 and TRBJ2-7; 14 bases line up with TRBD2. This CDR3 is built from 14 residues. V lost 5 bases to trimming and J lost 5 bases; unmatched junction nucleotides: 2. The V gene's germline CDR1 is LGHNT and CDR2 FRNRAP. This CDR3 is CASGPGLAGDEQYF. The CDR3, as DNA: TGTGCTAGTGGTCCGGGACTAGCGGGAGACGAGCAGTACTTC.

The chain uses TRBV5-4 and TRBJ2-6; 10 nucleotides match TRBD1. Germline assignment: CDR1 SGHNT and CDR2 YYREEE (reference sequence). V shed 4 bases, J shed 8 bases, and the junction held 6 bases outside the gene matches. CDR3 length equals 15 residues. The CDR3 DNA reads as TGTGCCAGCAGCCCCCGGGACAGGGGAACCAACGTCCTGACTTTC. Its protein product is CASSPRDRGTNVLTF.

The rearrangement uses TRBV7-3 and TRBJ2-2; TRBD2 matches at 8 bases. Looked up from germline, CDR1 is SGHTA and CDR2 is FQGTGA. The CDR3 contains 16 residues. The V segment lost 2 bases and the J segment 0 bases; nucleotides outside the gene matches: 2. The CDR3 spells CASSLAGGANTGELFF. The DNA for the CDR3 is TGTGCCAGCAGCTTAGCGGGAGGAGCGAACACCGGGGAGCTGTTTTTT.

The chain links TRBV14 to TRBJ2-1; 7 bases line up with TRBD2. V was clipped by 0 bases and J by 2 bases; unmatched bases: 7. Per the germline V gene, CDR1 is SGHDN and CDR2 is FVKESK. CDR3 length: 17 amino acids. CDR3 in amino acids: CASSQDIGGGAYNEQFF. Written as DNA, the CDR3 is TGTGCCAGCAGCCAAGATATCGGGGGAGGGGCCTACAATGAGCAGTTCTTC.

The chain uses TRBV6-5 and TRBJ2-7; TRBD2 matches at 8 bases. The V segment lost 5 bases and the J segment 3 bases; nucleotides outside the gene matches: 6. There are 14 residues in the CDR3. CDR1 and CDR2 from the germline V gene are MNHEY and SVGAGI. CDR3 in DNA: TGTGCCAGCAGTACGGGACTAGGATACTACGAGCAGTACTTC. Encoded protein: CASSTGLGYYEQYF.

The chain is built from TRBV7-6 and TRBJ1-1, with D unclear. Germline CDR1 is SGHVS and CDR2 is FNYEAQ. The V end lost 3 bases, the J end lost 1 base, and 6 bases lay between the germline ends. This CDR3 is 13 amino acids long. The CDR3 sequence: CASSFGRNTEAFF. The CDR3 coding sequence is TGTGCCAGCAGCTTTGGTAGGAACACTGAAGCTTTCTTT. The full variable domain, its missing parts supplied by reference TRBV7-6 and TRBJ1-1, is GAGVSQSPRYKVTKRGQDVALRCDPISGHVSLYWYRQALGQGPEFLTYFNYEAQQDKSGLPNDRFSAERPEGSISTLTIQRTEQRDSAMYRCASSFGRNTEAFFGQGTRLTVV.

This clone appeared a few times. The V and J genes are TRBV7-9 and TRBJ2-1, with 9 bases identical to TRBD2. Per the germline V gene, CDR1 is SEHNR and CDR2 is FQNEAQ (reference sequence). The CDR3 extends over 18 amino acids. The V gene end was trimmed by 5 bases and the J gene end by 8 bases; junction bases not matched to a gene: 19. The CDR3 region is CASSPPTGVAGGPYEQFF. The CDR3 DNA is TGTGCCAGCAGCCCGCCAACAGGGGTTGCGGGAGGGCCCTATGAGCAGTTCTTC.

This rearrangement joins TRBV7-2 to TRBJ2-7, with D perhaps TRBD2 (5 bases). Trimming removed 6 bases at V and 0 bases at J, with 15 bases between. Germline lookup yields CDR1 SGHTA and CDR2 FQGNSA. The CDR3 length is 15 residues. CDR3 residues: CASRLTSSSSYEQYF. The CDR3 nucleotides read TGTGCCAGCAGACTAACTAGTTCAAGCTCCTACGAGCAGTACTTC.

The CDR3 nucleotides are TGTGCCAGCAGTCTCCTACAGGGGGACACAGATACGCAGTATTTT. Residues: CASSLLQGDTDTQYF. The chain has TRBV6-6 and TRBJ2-3; 8 nucleotides agree with TRBD1. This CDR3 is built from 15 residues. Per the germline V gene, CDR1 is MNHNY and CDR2 is SVGAGI (reference sequence). V was pared by 5 bases and J by 2 bases, with 6 bases of the junction left unmatched.

This clone was seen a single time. This specimen includes other DNA sequences encoding the same CDR3. This rearrangement joins TRBV7-2 to TRBJ1-2; D uncertain. Trimming left V 1 base short and J 7 bases short, with 10 bases between. The germline V gene has CDR1 SGHTA and CDR2 FQGNSA. There are 13 residues in the CDR3. CDR3 sequence: CASSLDGSGGYTF. CDR3 sequence (DNA): TGTGCCAGCAGCTTAGACGGCAGTGGTGGCTACACCTTC.

The genes are TRBV6-1 and TRBJ1-4, with 8 bases aligning to TRBD1. The CDR3 totals 15 residues. V was pared by 6 bases and J by 2 bases, with 5 bases of the junction left unmatched. CDR1 and CDR2 (germline): MNHNS, SASEGT. This CDR3 reads CASSATGETNEKLFF. The CDR3 coding sequence is TGTGCCAGCAGCGCGACAGGGGAGACTAATGAAAAACTGTTTTTT.

The chain carries TRBV6-5 and TRBJ2-1; D unresolved. The germline CDR1 and CDR2 sequences are MNHEY and SVGAGI. CDR3 size: 14 residues. V lost 5 bases to trimming and J lost 3 bases, with 11 bases between them. CDR3 amino acids: CASSGQSFYNEQFF. DNA for the CDR3: TGTGCCAGCAGTGGGCAGAGTTTCTACAATGAGCAGTTCTTC.

The V and J genes are TRBV11-3 and TRBJ2-1, with TRBD2 matching over 10 bases. From germline, CDR1 is SGHNT and CDR2 YENEEA. The CDR3 has 13 amino acids. J was trimmed by 10 bases and V by 4 bases; bases with no gene match: 4. DNA of the CDR3: TGTGCCAGCAGCTGGGGACTAGCGTGGGAGCAGTTCTTC. It yields the protein CASSWGLAWEQFF.

The rearrangement uses TRBV10-1 and TRBJ2-1; D uncertain. Trimming took 0 bases from V and 2 from J, leaving 11 bases between them. The CDR3 extends over 16 amino acids. Germline V gene lookup returns CDR1 WNHNN and CDR2 SYGVQD (reference sequence). The CDR3 DNA reads as TGCGCCAGCAGTGAGTCGACTCTGGGGACCTACAATGAGCAGTTCTTC. As protein: CASSESTLGTYNEQFF.

J is TRBJ2-1 and V is TRBV7-2; a weak D match, TRBD2 (7 bases). The CDR3 sequence is 15 residues long. V lost 0 bases to trimming and J lost 10 bases, with 16 bases between them. Germline V gene lookup returns CDR1 SGHTA and CDR2 FQGNSA. In nucleotides, the CDR3 is TGTGCCAGCAGCTTAGCGCAGGTGGGGGGGCCCGAGCAGTTCTTC. It encodes CASSLAQVGGPEQFF.

The chain uses TRBV25-1 and TRBJ1-5; D gene uncertain. V lost 7 bases and J lost 4, with 11 bases in between. The CDR3 is 13 amino acids. Germline loops: CDR1 MGHDK, CDR2 SYGVNS. In nucleotides, the CDR3 is TGTGCCAGCAACCCCATGGAGAATCAGCCCCAGCATTTT. Amino acids: CASNPMENQPQHF.

The V call is TRBV28, the J call TRBJ2-6; the D gene is possibly TRBD2 (6 bases). From germline, CDR1 is MDHEN and CDR2 SYDVKM. The V end lost 5 bases, the J end lost 0 bases, and 14 bases lay between the germline ends. This CDR3 is built from 17 residues. The CDR3 bases are TGTGCCAGCAGTACCAGAAGCGGGCGCTCTGGGGCCAACGTCCTGACTTTC. It is translated as CASSTRSGRSGANVLTF.

V is TRBV11-2 and J is TRBJ1-1; D is perhaps TRBD1 (5 bases). The CDR3 is made up of 13 amino acids. Germline V gene data show CDR1 as SGHAT and CDR2 as FQNNGV. Trimming shortened V by 5 bases and J by 8 bases, and 15 bases separated the two germline ends. Here the CDR3 reads CASSPDTFFEAFF. CDR3 nucleotide sequence: TGTGCCAGCAGCCCGGACACATTTTTCGAAGCTTTCTTT.

This clone turned up a few times. Other DNA sequences from this sample encode an identical CDR3 as well. V gene TRBV19 combines with J gene TRBJ2-3; the D gene is possibly TRBD2 (5 bases). The CDR3 covers 13 residues. Germline V gives CDR1 LNHDA, CDR2 SQIVND (reference sequence). V dropped 3 bases and J dropped 2 bases, with 6 bases sitting between them. For the CDR3, the DNA is TGTGCCAGTAGTATCGGACTCACAGATACGCAGTATTTT. It yields the protein CASSIGLTDTQYF.

This clone is a singleton in its sample. This same CDR3 is encoded by further DNA sequences in the sample. The V call is TRBV5-4, the J call TRBJ2-7, with unresolved D. V shed 2 bases and J shed 2 bases, with 5 bases lying between them. CDR1 SGHNT and CDR2 YYREEE come from the germline V gene (reference sequence). The CDR3 loop spans 12 amino acids. Here the CDR3 reads CASSLETYEQYF. CDR3 nucleotide sequence: TGTGCCAGCAGCTTAGAGACCTACGAGCAGTACTTC.

The V and J genes are TRBV4-3 and TRBJ2-1; D unresolved. Germline values: CDR1 LGHNA, CDR2 YSLEER. The V and J ends lost 5 bases and 6 bases respectively, with 11 bases between them. The CDR3 runs to 13 residues. The CDR3 nucleotides read TGCGCCAGCAGCTTACAAGCTCCCAATGAGCAGTTCTTC. As protein: CASSLQAPNEQFF.

The rearrangement joins TRBV5-1 to TRBJ2-7; D is ambiguous. V was pared by 1 base and J by 6 bases, with 14 bases between. Germline CDR1 and CDR2: SGHRS and YFSETQ. The CDR3 totals 14 residues. The CDR3 reads CASSLPALGLEQYF. CDR3 sequence (DNA): TGCGCCAGCAGCTTGCCGGCCCTAGGTCTCGAGCAGTACTTC.

This clone has only one observation. This sequence joins TRBV7-2 and TRBJ2-1; TRBD1 matches at 10 bases. CDR3 length equals 15 residues. V lost 6 bases to trimming and J lost 9 bases; unmatched junction nucleotides: 11. Germline values: CDR1 SGHTA, CDR2 FQGNSA. CDR3 region: CASRRKGQGFSEQFF. The CDR3 coding sequence is TGTGCCAGCAGGAGAAAGGGACAGGGGTTTTCTGAGCAGTTCTTC.

The chain joins TRBV7-9 to TRBJ1-1; possible D gene TRBD1, 6 bases. The germline V and J ends were trimmed by 5 bases and 4 bases, with 17 bases remaining between them. Germline lookup yields CDR1 SEHNR and CDR2 FQNEAQ (reference sequence). CDR3 length: 15 amino acids. DNA of the CDR3: TGTGCCAGCAGCCCACAGGGAACAACGAGCACTGAAGCTTTCTTT. It specifies CASSPQGTTSTEAFF.